The 25 T cell receptor beta chains below come from one sample, sequenced in a study of T cells after yellow fever vaccination. TCRdb reprocessed the 5' RACE reads with MiXCR, giving one entry per CDR3 protein. The top ten hold roughly two fifths of the sample, which has tens of thousands of distinct CDR3 sequences, around 7.7% seen once. Material: CD8+ T cells sorted from PBMCs, obtained on the day of the yellow fever booster vaccination. The receptors come from a man aged 25-40 years who received the YFV17D yellow fever vaccine.

In this sample, this clonotype turned up many times. The chain employs TRBV7-9 and TRBJ2-1; no reliable D call. The CDR3 length is 12 residues. V lost 5 bases, J lost 10 bases, and 12 bases lay in between. Germline CDR1 reads SEHNR; CDR2 reads FQNEAQ (reference sequence). CDR3 in DNA: TGTGCCAGCAGCGCGTCCTCACGGGAGCAGTTCTTC. Translated: CASSASSREQFF. The variable domain in full, with the rest retrieved from reference TRBV7-9 and TRBJ2-1, is DTGVSQNPRHKITKRGQNVTFRCDPISEHNRLYWYRQTLGQGPEFLTYFQNEAQLEKSRLLSDRFSAERPKGSFSTLEIQRTEQGDSAMYLCASSASSREQFFGPGTRLTVL.

This clonotype was counted between two and nine times. The chain combines TRBV7-9 with TRBJ2-7; 12 bases map to TRBD1. The CDR3 is 17 amino acids. The V gene end was trimmed by 1 base and the J gene end by 5 bases; junction bases not matched to a gene: 9. Germline V gene data show CDR1 as SEHNR and CDR2 as FQNEAQ (reference sequence). Here the CDR3 DNA reads TGTGCCAGCAGCTTAGTCGGAGGGACAGGGGGCTTCCACGAGCAGTACTTC. This gives the protein CASSLVGGTGGFHEQYF.

This clonotype appeared a few times. The chain uses TRBV20-1 and TRBJ2-1, with D perhaps matching TRBD2 (5 bases). This CDR3 is built from 15 residues. The germline V and J ends were trimmed by 3 bases and 0 bases, with 12 bases remaining between them. CDR1 is DFQATT and CDR2 is SNEGSKA in the germline V gene (reference sequence). The CDR3 region is CSASPGESSYNEQFF. The CDR3 nucleotides are TGCAGTGCTAGTCCCGGGGAAAGCTCCTACAATGAGCAGTTCTTC.

In this sample, this clonotype turned up many times. The DNA for the CDR3 is TGTGCCAGCAGCGAAAATCCACCCCTATACTTC. Protein: CASSENPPLYF. The rearrangement joins TRBV7-9 to TRBJ2-5; D remains unclear. CDR3 size: 11 residues. The germline gives CDR1 SEHNR, CDR2 FQNEAQ (reference sequence). Between the trimmed V and J ends, which lost 5 bases and 14 bases, there was a span of 15 bases. Complete variable domain (other parts from reference TRBV7-9 and TRBJ2-5): DTGVSQNPRHKITKRGQNVTFRCDPISEHNRLYWYRQTLGQGPEFLTYFQNEAQLEKSRLLSDRFSAERPKGSFSTLEIQRTEQGDSAMYLCASSENPPLYFGPGTRLLVL.

This clonotype was seen a few times. The V call is TRBV18, the J call TRBJ1-1; D is unclear. V lost 6 bases and J lost 0, with 20 bases in between. The CDR3 is 17 amino acids. CDR1 is KGHSH, CDR2 LQKENI, per germline. DNA for the CDR3: TGTGCCAGCTCCCTTAAAGGGAGGATCGGGCTGAACACTGAAGCTTTCTTT. It is translated as CASSLKGRIGLNTEAFF.

The V and J genes are TRBV29-1 and TRBJ1-1; 7 nucleotides agree with TRBD1. The CDR3 contains 14 residues. V trimming: 6 bases; J trimming: 4 bases; junction bases outside the gene matches: 11. The germline gives CDR1 SQVTM, CDR2 ANQGSEA. The DNA for the CDR3 is TGCAGCGTCCCAAGGGGGTCAGGGGGCACTGAAGCTTTCTTT. Residues: CSVPRGSGGTEAFF.

This chain connects TRBV30 to TRBJ1-1; D unclear. The germline gives CDR1 GTSNPN, CDR2 SVGIG (reference sequence). The CDR3 runs 14 residues. The germline V and J ends were trimmed by 3 bases and 5 bases, with 16 bases remaining between them. CDR3: CAWSERVGRTEAFF. The CDR3 DNA is TGTGCCTGGAGCGAGCGTGTTGGACGGACTGAAGCTTTCTTT.

In its sample, this clonotype was seen a few times. The rearrangement links TRBV7-9 to TRBJ2-7; D is ambiguous. CDR3 size: 12 residues. V gave up 2 bases and J gave up 3 bases, with 5 bases separating them. Germline V gene sequence: CDR1 SEHNR, CDR2 FQNEAQ (reference sequence). CDR3 sequence (DNA): TGTGCCAGCAGCTTATTTGACTACGAGCAGTACTTC. Protein sequence: CASSLFDYEQYF.

The V call is TRBV4-1, the J call TRBJ2-1; 10 positions match TRBD2. Trimming cost V 6 bases and J 5 bases; bases outside gene matches: 7. This CDR3 comprises 15 residues. Germline V gene sequence: CDR1 MGHRA, CDR2 YSYEKL. The CDR3 is CASSGLAGDNNEQFF. CDR3 bases: TGCGCCAGCAGTGGTCTAGCGGGAGACAACAATGAGCAGTTCTTC.

CDR3 DNA sequence: TGTGCCAGCAGCCAAGGGGGACCCGTCGAGCAGTACTTC. Amino acid sequence: CASSQGGPVEQYF. This sequence joins TRBV14 and TRBJ2-7, with D perhaps given as TRBD1 or TRBD2 (5 bases each). Per germline, CDR1 SGHDN and CDR2 FVKESK. Trimming removed 1 base from V and 6 bases from J, with 10 bases in between. This CDR3 spans 13 amino acids.

This clonotype was seen many times. The chain is built from TRBV7-3 and TRBJ2-1, with 16 bases identical to TRBD2. CDR1 and CDR2 (germline): SGHTA, FQGTGA. Trimming cost V 6 bases and J 0 bases; bases outside gene matches: 14. This CDR3 comprises 21 residues. The CDR3 reads CASRHTLGLAGGPNSYNEQFF. CDR3 DNA: TGTGCCAGCAGGCATACTTTGGGACTAGCGGGAGGGCCAAACTCCTACAATGAGCAGTTCTTC.

This sequence joins TRBV2 and TRBJ1-1; no clear D gene. V dropped 1 base and J dropped 2 bases, with 5 bases sitting between them. This CDR3 has 13 residues. Germline-derived CDR1 and CDR2 are SNHLY and FYNNEI. The CDR3 loop reads CASSEGVNTEAFF. CDR3 DNA sequence: TGTGCCAGCAGTGAAGGAGTTAACACTGAAGCTTTCTTT.

This clonotype was counted ten times or more. This rearrangement joins TRBV27 to TRBJ2-7; D is perhaps TRBD1 (6 bases). The germline CDR1 and CDR2 sequences are MNHEY and SMNVEV (reference sequence). V lost 8 bases and J 1 base, leaving 18 bases between the germline ends. The CDR3 is 15 amino acids. The CDR3 protein is CASAETGTPSYEQYF. CDR3 sequence (DNA): TGTGCCAGCGCAGAAACCGGGACACCTTCCTACGAGCAGTACTTC.

The chain combines TRBV20-1 with TRBJ2-7, with 9 nucleotides matching TRBD1. The CDR3 sequence is 14 residues long. CDR1 and CDR2 from the germline V gene are DFQATT and SNEGSKA (reference sequence). J was trimmed by 3 bases and V by 4 bases; bases with no gene match: 7. CDR3 loop: CSANRDRVVYEQYF. The CDR3 nucleotides read TGCAGTGCTAACCGGGACAGGGTGGTCTACGAGCAGTACTTC.

The chain recombines TRBV30 with TRBJ1-3; D ambiguous. This CDR3 region has 12 residues. The germline CDR1 and CDR2 sequences are GTSNPN and SVGIG (reference sequence). The V and J ends lost 4 bases and 3 bases respectively, with 7 bases between them. The CDR3 DNA reads as TGTGCCTGGAAAGGGTTTGGAAACACCATATATTTT. Translation gives CAWKGFGNTIYF.

This clonotype was counted only a few times. V is TRBV29-1 and J is TRBJ2-7; TRBD2 aligns across 12 bases. The CDR3 extends over 15 amino acids. Unmatched junction bases numbered 7, after V lost 6 bases and J lost 1 base. From germline, CDR1 is SQVTM and CDR2 ANQGSEA. CDR3 DNA: TGCAGCGTAGACCCTGGGACTAGCGGGTCCTACGAGCAGTACTTC. Amino acid sequence: CSVDPGTSGSYEQYF.

The sample holds a few counts of this clonotype. The rearrangement joins TRBV6-6 to TRBJ2-5, with D maybe TRBD2 (5 bases). Trimming left V 10 bases short and J 7 bases short, with 7 bases between. Germline lookup yields CDR1 MNHNY and CDR2 SVGAGI (reference sequence). The CDR3 spans 9 residues. The CDR3 DNA reads TGTGCCACCGGGGTGACCCAGTACTTC. Protein sequence: CATGVTQYF.

This clonotype was recorded at least ten times. V and J are TRBV7-2 and TRBJ2-7, with D unclear. CDR1 SGHTA and CDR2 FQGNSA come from the germline V gene. The CDR3 has 11 residues. The V gene lost 4 bases and the J gene lost 2 bases, with 3 bases spanning the gap. The CDR3 region has the DNA TGTGCCAGCAGCTACGCCTACGAGCAGTACTTC. This translates into CASSYAYEQYF.

The chain links TRBV10-1 to TRBJ2-1; D perhaps matches TRBD2 (6 bases). With 1 base removed from V and 6 bases from J, the gap between germline ends came to 10 bases. CDR1 and CDR2 (germline): WNHNN, SYGVQD (reference sequence). The CDR3 is 14 residues long. CDR3 DNA: TGCGCCAGCAGTGAGTTAGAGACTAGCAATGAGCAGTTCTTC. This translates into CASSELETSNEQFF.

This chain joins TRBV27 and TRBJ1-1, with D tentatively TRBD1 (5 bases). V gave up 7 bases and J gave up 1 base, with 13 bases separating them. This CDR3 spans 14 amino acids. CDR1 is MNHEY and CDR2 is SMNVEV in the germline V gene (reference sequence). The CDR3 DNA reads TGTGCCAGCACCCCATTAAGGGGGAACACTGAAGCTTTCTTT. Amino acids: CASTPLRGNTEAFF.

The rearrangement links TRBV7-2 to TRBJ2-7, with a tentative D call TRBD2 (6 bases). Trimming left V 4 bases short and J 3 bases short, with 10 bases between. CDR1 SGHTA and CDR2 FQGNSA come from the germline V gene. The CDR3 extends over 13 amino acids. The CDR3 sequence is CASSWKEGYEQYF. In DNA, the CDR3 is TGTGCCAGCAGCTGGAAGGAGGGCTACGAGCAGTACTTC.

Regarding this clonotype: One end of the junction is discordant with germline, which a read error may explain. The CDR3 sequence is CASRPDRGYGYSF. CDR3 bases: TGTGCCAGCAGGCCCGACAGGGGCTATGGCTACTCCTTC. This sequence joins TRBV12-3 or TRBV12-4 and TRBJ1-2; 8 bases are a match to TRBD1. The CDR3 runs 13 residues.

Of note for this clonotype: A junction boundary mismatches the germline segment, possibly from a read error. The CDR3 here is CATSATSGFSNEQHF. The DNA for the CDR3 is TGTGCCACTTCGGCGACTAGCGGGTTCTCCAACGAGCAGCACTTC. This chain connects TRBV7-8 to TRBJ2-7, with 10 bases aligning to TRBD2. This CDR3 has 15 residues. Germline assignment: CDR1 SGHVS and CDR2 FQNEAQ.

The J gene is TRBJ2-7, the V gene TRBV30; D is uncertain. V gave up 4 bases and J gave up 3 bases, with 7 bases separating them. The CDR3 has 11 residues. Per the germline V gene, CDR1 is GTSNPN and CDR2 is SVGIG (reference sequence). CDR3 in amino acids: CAWKFDYEQYF. Here the CDR3 DNA reads TGTGCCTGGAAATTTGACTACGAGCAGTACTTC.

This clonotype was counted a few times. This CDR3 is CSSLGAYNEQFF. CDR3 in DNA: TGCAGCTCGCTAGGGGCTTACAATGAGCAGTTCTTC. This chain connects TRBV29-1 to TRBJ2-1; maybe TRBD1 (5 bases). Trimming cost V 8 bases and J 4 bases, with 12 bases left between them. The CDR3 totals 12 residues. The germline V gene has CDR1 SQVTM and CDR2 ANQGSEA.